The clone carrying this T cell receptor beta chain was detected only a few times. Its antigen remains unknown. CDR3 length equals 14 residues. Germline V CDR1 and CDR2: KGHSH, LQKENI. Trimming stripped 5 bases from V and 1 base from J, with 11 bases between. The time point is: newly diagnosed GD, antithyroid drugs for less than 3 months. With RNA extracted from PBMCs as input, the TCR library was made. These data belong to a study of regulatory T cells in long-lasting Graves disease. Notes on the study in general: Those with persistent disease had in common more public clonotypes (fewer than 3,000) than new patients (about 970).

Through Arm-PCR of CDR3 regions and iRepertoire HTBI primers, TCR beta libraries were built. TCRdb re-derived calls from the multiplex PCR reads in MiXCR, one entry per CDR3 protein. The profile covers hundreds of thousands of distinct CDR3 sequences, with roughly 15% appearing a single time and under 20% taken by the ten largest. The same data also went into a second study, on T cells in Graves' hyperthyroidism and ophthalmopathy. That investigation notes: HTBI primers drove first-round RT-PCR of the TCR CDR3. Using 13 V-J features, a model discriminated ophthalmopathy from stable hyperthyroidism.

This material consisted of peripheral blood mononuclear cells (PBMCs), taken at new diagnosis, from a patient treated with antithyroid drugs. The clonotype comes from a young woman with Graves disease. V and J are TRBV18 and TRBJ1-2; D gene unclear. The CDR3 protein is CASSAGQNNYGYTF. DNA of the CDR3: TGTGCCAGCTCAGCCGGGCAAAATAACTATGGCTACACCTTC.